Following are 4 T cell receptor beta chains from one sample sequenced in a study of T-cell memory formation after mild COVID-19. TCRdb redid the calling of the 5' RACE reads with MiXCR, one entry per CDR3 protein. This table holds about 140,000 distinct CDR3 sequences, about 14% found once. The specimen sequenced was PBMCs or a T cell subset sorted from them (not recorded which). The receptors were gathered from an adult woman who had mild COVID-19 (a few samples of this study predate the infection). Cell type and time point are not known.

At least ten counts were recorded for this clonotype. The chain carries TRBV4-1 and TRBJ2-1; perhaps TRBD1 as D (5 bases). V lost 2 bases to trimming and J lost 3 bases, with 14 bases between them. This CDR3 region has 16 residues. The germline gives CDR1 MGHRA, CDR2 YSYEKL. This chain's CDR3 is CASSQLGATNYNEQFF. As DNA, the CDR3 is TGCGCCAGCAGCCAATTAGGGGCTACTAACTACAATGAGCAGTTCTTC.

This clonotype was detected many times. The CDR3 DNA reads as TGCAGTGCTAGAGACCGTTTAGCGGGGGACTACAATGAGCAGTTCTTC. It is translated as CSARDRLAGDYNEQFF. This rearrangement joins TRBV20-1 to TRBJ2-1, with 9 bases that match TRBD2. Unmatched junction bases numbered 6, after V lost 0 bases and J lost 3 bases. Germline V gives CDR1 DFQATT, CDR2 SNEGSKA (reference sequence). The CDR3 contains 16 residues.

This chain uses TRBV20-1 with TRBJ2-2; TRBD1 matches 7 bases. The CDR3 totals 13 residues. Losses at the gene ends were 6 bases for V and 5 bases for J; bases not matched to a gene: 6. Germline values: CDR1 DFQATT, CDR2 SNEGSKA (reference sequence). The CDR3 spells CSASQGRTGELFF. DNA for the CDR3: TGCAGTGCATCACAGGGGCGGACCGGGGAGCTGTTTTTT.

With regard to this clonotype: The junction and the germline gene differ at one end; a read error may be behind it. The chain has TRBV7-3 and TRBJ2-1; TRBD2 is a possible D gene (5 bases). This CDR3 has 13 amino acids. Germline CDR1 and CDR2: SGHTA and FQGTGA. The CDR3 region is CASSLKDGDEQFF. CDR3 DNA sequence: TGTGCCAGCAGTTTAAAAGACGGGGATGAGCAGTTCTTC.